Sequencing of this T cell receptor (beta chain) was carried out in a study of vaccination and CD4 T cells after COVID-19. Cultured CD4+ T-cell DNA underwent Oncomine TCR Beta short-read sequencing. TCRdb ran MiXCR on the PCR reads and lists one entry per CDR3 protein. The sample carries about 20,000 distinct CDR3 sequences, around 53% recorded once. Looked up from germline, CDR1 is SGHTA and CDR2 is FQGNSA. V was trimmed by 4 bases and J by 9 bases, leaving 13 bases between them. The CDR3 covers 14 residues. The treatment is: approximately nine-day PBMC culture with coronavirus spike peptide pools or control peptides (ViraFEST assay). In the case of this clonotype: The antigen is not known.

The V gene is TRBV7-2, the J gene TRBJ1-6; D not certain. The specimen sequenced was CD4+ T cells from blood, cultured in vitro. This TCR came from a human donor who had recovered from COVID-19. The CDR3 reads CASSSGPGSSPLHF. As DNA, the CDR3 is TGTGCCAGCAGCTCCGGTCCGGGGAGTTCACCCCTCCACTTT.